The 22 T cell receptor beta chains below all came from one sample that was sequenced in a study of regulatory T cells in long-lasting Graves disease listed by TCRdb under 2021. Library method: multiplex PCR. The listed sequencing device is Illumina HiSeq 4000. CDR3 regions were amplified by Arm-PCR with iRepertoire HTBI primers to construct TCR beta libraries. TCRdb took the public reads, trimmed them with fastp at Q25, ran MiXCR for clone calling and kept in-frame beta chains. Rows merge per CDR3 protein into single entries with the most common DNA and genes. In this sample the table shows about 560,000 distinct CDR3 sequences, about 16% of which occur a single time. Together, the top ten hold around 13% of the sample. This specimen's time point label, interpreted: newly diagnosed GD, antithyroid drugs for less than 3 months. For both TCR sequencing and RNA sequencing, RNA was extracted from PBMCs using TRIzol.

This sample was shared with a second study, whose subject was T cells in Graves' hyperthyroidism and ophthalmopathy.

The material sequenced was peripheral blood mononuclear cells (PBMCs), taken at new diagnosis, from a patient treated with antithyroid drugs. The receptor source for this set is a man aged 18 to 35 with Graves disease. Donor details come from another sample of the same person, matched by shared clones.

Here the CDR3 reads CASSLAIGRGEDTQYF. Here the CDR3 DNA reads TGTGCCAGCAGCTTGGCCATCGGCAGGGGTGAGGATACGCAGTATTTT. The chain has TRBV5-4 and TRBJ2-3; D may be TRBD1 (6 bases). Germline V gene data show CDR1 as SGHNT and CDR2 as YYREEE (reference sequence). The CDR3 loop spans 16 amino acids. Trimming took off 0 bases at V and 6 bases at J, with 17 bases between the two ends.

The chain has TRBV20-1 and TRBJ2-2; perhaps TRBD2 as D (5 bases). Germline assignment: CDR1 DFQATT and CDR2 SNEGSKA (reference sequence). Between the trimmed V and J ends, which lost 5 bases and 5 bases, there was a span of 15 bases. The CDR3 loop spans 14 amino acids. The CDR3 protein is CSASLGSWTGELFF. The CDR3 region has the DNA TGCAGTGCTTCCCTAGGGAGTTGGACCGGGGAGCTGTTTTTT.

CDR3 residues: CASSQVRDGENYGYTF. CDR3 coding DNA: TGCGCCAGCAGCCAAGTCCGGGACGGAGAAAACTATGGCTACACCTTC. The chain uses TRBV4-1 and TRBJ1-2, with D tentatively TRBD1 (5 bases). The V gene lost 1 base and the J gene lost 2 bases, with 14 bases spanning the gap. The CDR3 length is 16 residues. Looked up from germline, CDR1 is MGHRA and CDR2 is YSYEKL.

The V and J genes are TRBV19 and TRBJ2-2; TRBD1 agrees at 7 bases. The CDR3 covers 17 residues. Germline V gene lookup returns CDR1 LNHDA and CDR2 SQIVND (reference sequence). With 4 bases clipped from V and 5 bases from J, the junction kept 13 bases outside the gene matches. The DNA for the CDR3 is TGTGCCAGTAGTAAGAAGGGGACCAACAGGGGAACCGGGGAGCTGTTTTTT. This sequence encodes CASSKKGTNRGTGELFF. Full variable domain (remainder filled in from reference TRBV19 and TRBJ2-2): DGGITQSPKYLFRKEGQNVTLSCEQNLNHDAMYWYRQDPGQGLRLIYYSQIVNDFQKGDIAEGYSVSREKKESFPLTVTSAQKNPTAFYLCASSKKGTNRGTGELFFGEGSRLTVL.

This clonotype has a count of ten or more. The chain links TRBV10-1 to TRBJ2-3; the match to TRBD2 covers 8 bases. Per the germline V gene, CDR1 is WNHNN and CDR2 is SYGVQD (reference sequence). The CDR3 totals 16 residues. V was clipped by 3 bases and J by 2 bases; unmatched bases: 7. The CDR3 loop reads CASSERAGVVTDTQYF. In DNA form, the CDR3 reads TGCGCCAGCAGTGAACGAGCGGGAGTGGTCACAGATACGCAGTATTTT.

As regards this clonotype: The junction does not match germline at one end; this may be a read error. The rearrangement uses TRBV6-1 and TRBJ2-7; 9 bases are a match to TRBD1. CDR3 length: 18 amino acids. Germline CDR1 and CDR2: MNHNS and SASEGT. CDR3 DNA: TGCGCCAGCAGTGCCCCCAGGATAACAGGGGGCGTCTCCTACGAGCAGTACTTC. Protein sequence: CASSAPRITGGVSYEQYF.

There are many counts of this clonotype. The chain joins TRBV27 to TRBJ2-7, with 7 bases fitting TRBD1. This CDR3 is built from 14 residues. Germline CDR1 reads MNHEY; CDR2 reads SMNVEV (reference sequence). Trimming removed 2 bases from V and 7 bases from J; junction bases left unmatched: 8. The CDR3 here is CASSLVTGVEEQYF. DNA of the CDR3: TGTGCCAGCAGTTTAGTTACAGGGGTCGAGGAGCAGTACTTC.

This clonotype came up many times. The rearrangement uses TRBV7-8 and TRBJ2-7, with no clear D. Germline V gene sequence: CDR1 SGHVS, CDR2 FQNEAQ. This CDR3 is 15 amino acids long. With 5 bases removed from V and 0 bases from J, the gap between germline ends came to 14 bases. CDR3 sequence (DNA): TGTGCCAGCAGCCCCCATGGTGAGAGCTCCTACGAGCAGTACTTC. This translates into CASSPHGESSYEQYF.

A remark on this clonotype: A much larger clone differs by one base, so this may be a read error. The chain couples TRBV3-1 to TRBJ1-2; maybe TRBD1 (5 bases). Trimming shortened V by 8 bases and J by 4 bases, and 14 bases separated the two germline ends. The CDR3 runs 13 residues. Germline lookup yields CDR1 LGHDT and CDR2 YNNKEL (reference sequence). CDR3 coding DNA: TGTGCCAGCCGCCCGGGGCCATTCTATGGCTACACCTTC. Amino acids: CASRPGPFYGYTF.

The chain recombines TRBV3-1 with TRBJ2-1; the match to TRBD2 covers 12 bases. CDR1 LGHDT and CDR2 YNNKEL come from the germline V gene (reference sequence). Trimming took 6 bases from V and 8 from J; bases not matched to a gene: 5. The CDR3 contains 14 residues. CDR3 bases: TGTGCCAGCAGACTAGCGGGAGGATCGGATGAGCAGTTCTTC. Translation gives CASRLAGGSDEQFF.

This chain uses TRBV9 with TRBJ2-2; 7 positions match TRBD1. Germline assignment: CDR1 SGDLS and CDR2 YYNGEE. V shed 2 bases, J shed 3 bases, and the junction held 4 bases outside the gene matches. The CDR3 runs to 15 residues. The CDR3, as DNA: TGTGCCAGCAGCGTGACAGGGTCGTACACCGGGGAGCTGTTTTTT. Translated: CASSVTGSYTGELFF.

The rearrangement links TRBV3-1 to TRBJ2-4; no clear D. The CDR3 consists of 12 residues. With 5 bases removed from V and 7 bases from J, the gap between germline ends came to 9 bases. Germline V gene lookup returns CDR1 LGHDT and CDR2 YNNKEL (reference sequence). Here the CDR3 DNA reads TGTGCCAGCAGCTCTCGTTCCAACATTCAGTACTTC. It specifies CASSSRSNIQYF.

This clonotype has a count of ten or more. The V gene is TRBV27, the J gene TRBJ2-5; weak D call: TRBD2 (5 bases). V lost 6 bases and J lost 7, with 21 bases in between. The CDR3 runs 15 residues. CDR1 and CDR2 (germline): MNHEY, SMNVEV (reference sequence). This CDR3 reads CASSPSGSQLGTQYF. DNA of the CDR3: TGTGCCAGCAGCCCCTCGGGATCTCAACTGGGGACCCAGTACTTC.

This clonotype was seen a handful of times. CDR3 DNA sequence: TGTGCCAGCAGTTACTCGGTCGGGACATCGCGACGAGCTTTCTTT. It is translated as CASSYSVGTSRRAFF. This chain links TRBV6-5 with TRBJ1-1; weak D call: TRBD1 (6 bases). Trimming removed 0 bases at V and 10 bases at J, with 18 bases between. The CDR3 is made up of 15 amino acids. In germline, CDR1 is MNHEY, CDR2 SVGAGI.

This clonotype has a count of ten or more. This sequence joins TRBV7-8 and TRBJ1-4; 8 nucleotides line up with TRBD1. CDR3 length equals 14 residues. V gave up 5 bases and J gave up 4 bases; unmatched junction bases: 3. CDR1 is SGHVS, CDR2 FQNEAQ, per germline. CDR3 in amino acids: CASSDDRGNEKLFF. The CDR3 DNA is TGTGCCAGCAGCGATGACAGGGGTAATGAAAAACTGTTTTTT.

There are a few counts of this clonotype. The chain has TRBV12-3 or TRBV12-4 and TRBJ2-7; no reliable D call. The V end lost 6 bases, the J end lost 6 bases, and 24 bases lay between the germline ends. This CDR3 region has 16 residues. DNA for the CDR3: TGTGCCAGCAGCTATGTCTCCTCATCCTCCGCTCCCGAGCAGTACTTC. This gives the protein CASSYVSSSSAPEQYF.

This clonotype has just a few counts. The chain is built from TRBV4-2 and TRBJ2-7; 7 bases align to TRBD2. V gave up 0 bases and J gave up 5 bases; unmatched junction bases: 4. The CDR3 spans 14 residues. Germline loops: CDR1 LGHNA, CDR2 YNFKEQ. The CDR3 region has the DNA TGTGCCAGCAGCCAAGAGATGCTAGCGGACGAGCAGTACTTC. The encoded protein is CASSQEMLADEQYF.

This clonotype has a handful of counts. The CDR3 is CATSDYGFIQYF. The CDR3 DNA reads as TGTGCCACCAGTGATTATGGTTTCATTCAGTACTTC. The chain carries TRBV24-1 and TRBJ2-4; D is undetermined. This CDR3 contains 12 residues. Germline V gives CDR1 KGHDR, CDR2 SFDVKD. The V end lost 2 bases, the J end lost 9 bases, and 7 bases lay between the germline ends.

This chain uses TRBV10-1 with TRBJ2-7, with 7 bases fitting TRBD1. The CDR3 contains 17 residues. Trimming at V came to 6 bases and at J to 6 bases, leaving 20 bases not matched to a gene. Germline lookup yields CDR1 WNHNN and CDR2 SYGVQD (reference sequence). CDR3 protein: CASSQPPMDRPSPEQYF. CDR3 sequence (DNA): TGCGCCAGCAGCCAACCCCCAATGGACAGGCCTAGCCCCGAGCAGTACTTC.

This clonotype was picked up many times. The chain joins TRBV7-2 to TRBJ2-2, with TRBD2 identical over 7 bases. The ends lost 0 bases at V and 2 bases at J; junction bases unmatched: 3. Germline V lookup: CDR1 SGHTA, CDR2 FQGNSA. This CDR3 region has 16 residues. CDR3 in DNA: TGTGCCAGCAGCTTAGCCCCGGGACTAAACACCGGGGAGCTGTTTTTT. Its translation: CASSLAPGLNTGELFF.

This clonotype was observed many times. V and J are TRBV5-1 and TRBJ2-5, with D possibly being TRBD1 or TRBD2 (5 bases each). Germline values: CDR1 SGHRS, CDR2 YFSETQ. This CDR3 spans 15 amino acids. The V gene lost 1 base and the J gene lost 1 base, with 11 bases spanning the gap. In nucleotides, the CDR3 is TGCGCCAGCAGCTTGTCCGGGGCTCGCCAAGAGACCCAGTACTTC. Protein sequence: CASSLSGARQETQYF.

The chain couples TRBV10-3 to TRBJ1-2; D remains ambiguous. The V gene lost 2 bases and the J gene lost 2 bases, with 6 bases spanning the gap. The CDR3 contains 13 residues. Looked up from germline, CDR1 is ENHRY and CDR2 is SYGVKD. In DNA, the CDR3 is TGTGCCATCAGTGAGGACACCAACTATGGCTACACCTTC. It is translated as CAISEDTNYGYTF.